This T cell receptor beta chain was captured by sequencing in a study of cytomegalovirus exposure and HLA in healthy donors. Overall study findings and caveats: The study put 160 or so TCR beta chains on its list as cytomegalovirus-associated. Across donors, most TCRs were seen rarely, yet some public ones were widespread. CMV serostatus stood as the only immune exposure information on hand.

The PCR made use of 60 Vbeta and 13 Jbeta primers. This table comes from immunoSEQ multiplex PCR, and its TCRdb copy is limited to in-frame clones, with some not included. Of about 67,000 clones in the sample, just under 80% were seen once. With respect to this clone: Its antigen is as yet unknown.

This CDR3 comprises 15 residues. Germline lookup yields CDR1 MNHEY and CDR2 SVGAGI. Deletions cut 4 bases from V and 2 bases from J, with 15 bases between. This TCR was recovered from a man aged 35-49 years in good health and CMV-seronegative. Material for sequencing was PBMCs. The chain recombines TRBV6-5 with TRBJ2-7; D perhaps matches TRBD1 (6 bases). CDR3 residues: CASSSNRVSAYEQYF. CDR3 sequence (DNA): TGTGCCAGCAGTTCCAACAGGGTCTCCGCCTACGAGCAGTACTTC.